This T cell receptor beta chain was retrieved from a study of cytomegalovirus exposure and HLA in healthy donors. Broader study findings: Later analysis demonstrated an association between a missense DCLRE1C variant and TCR beta V- and J-gene trimming. Presence/absence analyses assumed roughly uniform sequencing depth across donors.

This clone was counted only a few times. Antigen: not known. PCR was performed using 60 Vbeta and 13 Jbeta primers. Generated by immunoSEQ multiplex PCR, the TCRdb table keeps only in-frame clones and is missing some. Of approximately 110,000 clones listed, around 75% are singletons. Sequences were obtained from PBMCs. This sequence originates from a man aged 30 to 45 in good health and CMV-seropositive.

The DNA for the CDR3 is TGCGCCAGCAGCCAAGGAGGACAGGGGGGCTACGAGCAGTACTTC. Its protein product is CASSQGGQGGYEQYF. The chain combines TRBV4-1 with TRBJ2-5; TRBD1 matches at 10 bases. The end of the DNA fits TRBJ2-7 better, so the J call may be wrong. The CDR3 runs 15 residues. Germline-derived CDR1 and CDR2 are MGHRA and YSYEKL.